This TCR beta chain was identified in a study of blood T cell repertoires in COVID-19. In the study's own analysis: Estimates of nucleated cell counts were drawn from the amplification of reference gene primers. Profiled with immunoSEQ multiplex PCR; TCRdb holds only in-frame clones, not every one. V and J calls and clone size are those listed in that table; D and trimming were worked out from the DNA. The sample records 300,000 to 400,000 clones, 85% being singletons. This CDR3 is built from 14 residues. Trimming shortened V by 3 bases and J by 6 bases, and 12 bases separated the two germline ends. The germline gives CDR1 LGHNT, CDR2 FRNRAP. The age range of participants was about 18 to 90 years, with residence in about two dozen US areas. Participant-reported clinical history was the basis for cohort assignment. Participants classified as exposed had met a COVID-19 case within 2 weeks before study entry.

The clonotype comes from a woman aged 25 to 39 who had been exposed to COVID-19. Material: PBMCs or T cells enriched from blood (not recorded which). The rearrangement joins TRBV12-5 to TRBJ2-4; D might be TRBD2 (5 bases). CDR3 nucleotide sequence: TGTGCTAGTGGTTTCACGGACGCGGGAAACATTCAGTACTTC. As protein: CASGFTDAGNIQYF. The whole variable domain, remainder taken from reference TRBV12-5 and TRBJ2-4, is DARVTQTPRHKVTEMGQEVTMRCQPILGHNTVFWYRQTMMQGLELLAYFRNRAPLDDSGMPKDRFSAEMPDATLATLKIQPSEPRDSAVYFCASGFTDAGNIQYFGAGTRLSVL.